A single T cell receptor (beta chain) is shown here with its context. Its specificity is not known. Looked up from germline, CDR1 is MNHNS and CDR2 is SASEGT. The V end lost 2 bases, the J end lost 2 bases, and 13 bases lay between the germline ends. This CDR3 has 15 amino acids. The data were produced by immunoSEQ multiplex PCR, yet TCRdb's version contains in-frame clones alone and is incomplete. The table lists 80,000 to 95,000 clones, 88% of them singletons. The data belong to a study of T cell responses to AZD1222 COVID-19 vaccine. General observations from the study: After the peak T cell response, and only then, were repertoires sampled. Only five or six individuals given AZD1222 were seropositive at baseline. Regions 160-218 and 743-854 held dominance among vaccine-associated CD4 TCRs, which spanned spike. Clonal diversity was possibly underestimated; the donors were predominantly white British and more often female.

The source material was peripheral blood, sampled 28 days after the second AZD1222 dose. This sequence originates from an adult who received the AZD1222 COVID-19 vaccine. The chain carries TRBV6-1 and TRBJ2-7, with no clear D. Written as DNA, the CDR3 is TGTGCCAGCAGTGAAATCGCTGACGGACCCTACGAGCAGTACTTC. Residues: CASSEIADGPYEQYF.